Presented here are 18 T cell receptor beta chains from one specimen sequenced in a study of cytomegalovirus exposure and HLA in healthy donors. PCR primers comprised 60 Vbeta and 13 Jbeta primers. Sequencing used immunoSEQ multiplex PCR; TCRdb keeps in-frame clones, though not all of them. This table holds around 180,000 clones, 70% to 80% found once. The sequenced sample consisted of PBMCs. The receptors derive from a woman in her thirties in good health and CMV-seropositive.

The rearrangement joins TRBV21-1 to TRBJ1-1; the table's D call TRBD1 went unverified against the DNA. TRBV21-1 is marked as a pseudogene. CDR3 size: 14 residues. CDR3 bases: TGTGCCAGCAGCAAAGGCAGGTCCGGTGCTGAAGCTTTCTTT. It yields the protein CASSKGRSGAEAFF.

This clone was observed a handful of times. The chain uses TRBV27 and TRBJ1-1; D might be TRBD1 (6 bases). The CDR3 totals 14 residues. In germline, CDR1 is MNHEY, CDR2 SMNVEV (reference sequence). V was cut by 0 bases and J by 1 base, with 6 bases left in between. In nucleotides, the CDR3 is TGTGCCAGCAGTTTATCCAGGGGGAACACTGAAGCTTTCTTT. Amino acid sequence: CASSLSRGNTEAFF.

This clone was counted only a few times. CDR3 bases: TGCGCCAGCGGATCCCTAATAGAGGGGGACGTGGGTGAAGCTTTCTTT. Translating gives CASGSLIEGDVGEAFF. This chain uses TRBV5-1 with TRBJ1-1, with D possibly being TRBD1 (6 bases). This CDR3 spans 16 amino acids. CDR1 is SGHRS and CDR2 is YFSETQ in the germline V gene. The germline V and J ends were trimmed by 7 bases and 7 bases, with 26 bases remaining between them.

The chain joins TRBV10-1 to TRBJ2-5; 10 nucleotides agree with TRBD2. CDR1 is WNHNN and CDR2 is SYGVQD in the germline V gene (reference sequence). The junction had 13 bases not matched to a gene; V was cut back by 0 bases and J by 9 bases. There are 17 residues in the CDR3. The CDR3: CASSESASGRRERPQYF. CDR3 bases: TGCGCCAGCAGTGAGTCTGCTAGCGGGAGACGAGAGAGACCCCAGTACTTC.

This clone appeared a single time. The V gene is TRBV5-1, the J gene TRBJ2-7, with 9 positions matching TRBD2. The germline V gene encodes CDR1 SGHRS and CDR2 YFSETQ. V lost 4 bases, J lost 5 bases, and 4 bases stayed unmatched. This CDR3 has 13 residues. In nucleotides, the CDR3 is TGCGCCAGCAGCATGTCTAGCGGGAACGAGCAGTACTTC. Its protein product is CASSMSSGNEQYF. Looking up the rest from reference TRBV5-1 and TRBJ2-7 gives the full variable domain: KAGVTQTPRYLIKTRGQQVTLSCSPISGHRSVSWYQQTPGQGLQFLFEYFSETQRNKGNFPGRFSGRQFSNSRSEMNVSTLELGDSALYLCASSMSSGNEQYFGPGTRLTVT.

The V gene is TRBV9, the J gene TRBJ1-1; D ambiguous. Looked up from germline, CDR1 is SGDLS and CDR2 is YYNGEE. V shed 4 bases and J shed 3 bases, with 13 bases lying between them. The CDR3 is made up of 14 amino acids. The CDR3 region has the DNA TGTGCCAGCAGCTTCTCAAGCCGGGACACTGAAGCTTTCTTT. It yields the protein CASSFSSRDTEAFF. The variable domain in full, completed from reference TRBV9 and TRBJ1-1, reads DSGVTQTPKHLITATGQRVTLRCSPRSGDLSVYWYQQSLDQGLQFLIQYYNGEERAKGNILERFSAQQFPDLHSELNLSSLELGDSALYFCASSFSSRDTEAFFGQGTRLTVV.

The V call is TRBV6-7, the J call TRBJ2-7; TRBD2 aligns across 7 bases. TRBV6-7 falls under the ORF class, with uncertain function. Trimming removed 11 bases from V and 4 bases from J; junction bases left unmatched: 5. The CDR3 consists of 11 residues. The chain's CDR3 is CADLAEYEQYF. CDR3 bases: TGTGCCGACCTAGCGGAATACGAGCAGTACTTC.

The rearrangement uses TRBV19 and TRBJ2-5; 14 nucleotides line up with TRBD2. The end of the DNA aligns better with TRBJ2-7, so the J call may be wrong. The CDR3 has 15 amino acids. Per the germline V gene, CDR1 is LNHDA and CDR2 is SQIVND (reference sequence). CDR3 nucleotide sequence: TGTGCCAGTAGTGCCGGGACTAGCGGGAGCTACGAGCAGTACTTC. Residues: CASSAGTSGSYEQYF.

The chain recombines TRBV11-3 with TRBJ1-1; maybe TRBD1 (6 bases). Trimming shortened V by 3 bases and J by 4 bases, and 9 bases separated the two germline ends. Germline V gives CDR1 SGHNT, CDR2 YENEEA. CDR3 size: 13 residues. This CDR3 is CASSFQGTTEAFF. The CDR3 DNA sequence: TGTGCCAGCAGCTTTCAGGGGACCACTGAAGCTTTCTTT.

V is TRBV2 and J is TRBJ2-7; 9 nucleotides line up with TRBD1. Germline values: CDR1 SNHLY, CDR2 FYNNEI. CDR3 length equals 12 residues. The V gene end was trimmed by 11 bases and the J gene end by 3 bases; junction bases not matched to a gene: 5. CDR3 sequence: CAGGTGNYEQYF. DNA of the CDR3: TGTGCCGGCGGGACAGGGAACTACGAGCAGTACTTC.

The chain recombines TRBV5-1 with TRBJ2-3; 11 positions agree with TRBD2. J gave up 0 bases and V 4 bases, and 10 bases lay outside the gene matches. CDR3 size: 18 residues. Germline V gene data show CDR1 as SGHRS and CDR2 as YFSETQ. CDR3 nucleotides: TGCGCCAGCAGCACCGCCGGGACTAGCGGACTAAGCACAGATACGCAGTATTTT. Translating it yields CASSTAGTSGLSTDTQYF.

This chain links TRBV2 with TRBJ1-2; D is possibly TRBD1 (5 bases). Per the germline V gene, CDR1 is SNHLY and CDR2 is FYNNEI. The CDR3 length is 14 residues. The germline V and J ends were trimmed by 4 bases and 6 bases, with 15 bases remaining between them. The CDR3 region is CASSVDRGADGYTF. The CDR3 nucleotides read TGTGCCAGCAGTGTTGATAGGGGTGCTGATGGCTACACCTTC.

This clone has a single count. The J gene is TRBJ2-7, the V gene TRBV29-1, with 10 bases identical to TRBD1. The germline V gene has CDR1 SQVTM and CDR2 ANQGSEA. The CDR3 is 13 residues long. The V and J ends lost 6 bases and 3 bases, in that order; junction bases with no gene match: 5. The CDR3 protein is CSVGRDRGYEQYF. The CDR3 DNA sequence: TGCAGCGTGGGCCGGGACAGGGGCTACGAGCAGTACTTC.

This clone was observed once. This chain links TRBV6-5 with TRBJ1-2; 10 nucleotides agree with TRBD1. V gave up 6 bases and J gave up 3 bases; unmatched junction bases: 7. CDR3 size: 15 residues. Germline V gene sequence: CDR1 MNHEY, CDR2 SVGAGI. The chain's CDR3 is CASREGTGVYYGYTF. For the CDR3, the DNA is TGTGCCAGCAGGGAGGGGACAGGGGTTTACTATGGCTACACCTTC.

The chain joins TRBV4-1 to TRBJ2-1; perhaps TRBD1 as D (6 bases). The CDR3 loop spans 17 amino acids. V was trimmed by 5 bases and J by 1 base, leaving 18 bases between them. CDR1 is MGHRA and CDR2 is YSYEKL in the germline V gene. In DNA form, the CDR3 reads TGCGCCAGCAGCTCGACCCCGCAGGGGAGATCCTACAATGAGCAGTTCTTC. Translation: CASSSTPQGRSYNEQFF.

CDR3 DNA sequence: TGTGCCAGCAGCGTGGACAGGGGTTCCTACGAGCAGTACTTC. This codes for CASSVDRGSYEQYF. The V call is TRBV9, the J call TRBJ2-7, with TRBD1 matching 9 bases. Germline trimming cut 2 bases from V and 1 base from J; bases unmatched to any gene: 1. This CDR3 has 14 residues. Germline lookup yields CDR1 SGDLS and CDR2 YYNGEE. The entire variable domain, with the rest obtained from reference TRBV9 and TRBJ2-7, is as follows: DSGVTQTPKHLITATGQRVTLRCSPRSGDLSVYWYQQSLDQGLQFLIQYYNGEERAKGNILERFSAQQFPDLHSELNLSSLELGDSALYFCASSVDRGSYEQYFGPGTRLTVT.

This clone was seen only once. This chain connects TRBV10-2 to TRBJ1-1; D possibly corresponds to TRBD1 (5 bases). V was shortened by 0 bases and J by 1 base, with 24 bases between the two germline ends. This CDR3 is 20 amino acids long. Looked up from germline, CDR1 is WSHSY and CDR2 is SAAADI. The CDR3 coding sequence is TGCGCCAGCAGTGAGTCGCTATTTTATAATCTAGTGGGGGGGAACACTGAAGCTTTCTTT. Translation gives CASSESLFYNLVGGNTEAFF.

This chain uses TRBV10-3 with TRBJ2-1; D gene ambiguous. Trimming took off 3 bases at V and 6 bases at J, with 9 bases between the two ends. This CDR3 is built from 13 residues. Germline V gene data show CDR1 as ENHRY and CDR2 as SYGVKD. CDR3 nucleotides: TGTGCCATCAGTGACCGAGAACCCAATGAGCAGTTCTTC. It encodes CAISDREPNEQFF.